Shown below are 20 T cell receptor beta chains from a single sample sequenced in a study of T cells in tumors after PD-1 blockade. The data were produced by immunoSEQ multiplex PCR, yet TCRdb's version contains in-frame clones alone and is incomplete. The sample contains nearly 25,000 clones, 80% to 85% of which appear only once. Source: PBMCs, taken after anti-PD-1 treatment. These receptors all stem from a human donor with basal cell carcinoma.

V usage is TRBV6-4 and J usage is TRBJ2-5; possibly TRBD2 for D (5 bases). The CDR3 length is 13 residues. In germline, CDR1 is MRHNA, CDR2 SNTAGT. Trimming removed 4 bases from V and 4 bases from J, with 10 bases in between. Written as DNA, the CDR3 is TGTGCCAGCAGTGTCATCAGCGGAGAGACCCAGTACTTC. Residues: CASSVISGETQYF.

This sequence joins TRBV9 and TRBJ1-6; possibly TRBD1 for D (5 bases). Germline-derived CDR1 and CDR2 are SGDLS and YYNGEE. The germline V and J ends were trimmed by 3 bases and 8 bases, with 15 bases remaining between them. The CDR3 is 15 residues long. As DNA, the CDR3 is TGTGCCAGCAGCGCCGAAAACTGGGGGGATTCACCCCTCCACTTT. Its protein product is CASSAENWGDSPLHF.

This clone has more than one count but fewer than ten. This sequence joins TRBV3-1 (or the pseudogene TRBV3-2) and TRBJ2-3, with D perhaps TRBD2 (6 bases). The V gene's germline CDR1 is LGHDT and CDR2 YNNKEL (reference sequence). The CDR3 has 16 residues. V lost 2 bases to trimming and J lost 2 bases, with 14 bases between them. Here the CDR3 DNA reads TGTGCCAGCAGCCAACCCGGGGGACCTGACACAGATACGCAGTATTTT. Residues: CASSQPGGPDTDTQYF.

The chain combines TRBV5-6 with TRBJ2-3; 9 bases fit TRBD2. The ends lost 4 bases at V and 1 base at J; junction bases unmatched: 7. From germline, CDR1 is SGHDT and CDR2 YYEEEE. This CDR3 is built from 16 residues. The CDR3 sequence is CASSRVAGAGTDTQYF. The CDR3 DNA is TGTGCCAGCAGCAGAGTAGCGGGGGCCGGCACAGATACGCAGTATTTT.

The gene calls are TRBV19 and TRBJ1-5; D is unclear. The CDR3 consists of 13 residues. Germline CDR1 LNHDA, CDR2 SQIVND (reference sequence). V lost 9 bases to trimming and J lost 10 bases, with 19 bases between them. The DNA of the CDR3 is TGTGCCAGCCAAAACAAGAAATCACATCCCCAGCATTTT. It encodes CASQNKKSHPQHF.

V and J are TRBV5-1 and TRBJ2-4; D perhaps matches TRBD2 (6 bases). V was cut by 0 bases and J by 15 bases, with 13 bases left in between. Germline values: CDR1 SGHRS, CDR2 YFSETQ. The CDR3 is 12 amino acids. CDR3 residues: CASSLGRGAGYF. The DNA for the CDR3 is TGCGCCAGCAGCTTGGGGCGGGGCGCCGGGTACTTC.

J is TRBJ1-2 and V is TRBV2; 9 bases map to TRBD1. CDR3 size: 13 residues. The V segment lost 7 bases and the J segment 8 bases; nucleotides outside the gene matches: 8. Germline lookup yields CDR1 SNHLY and CDR2 FYNNEI. This CDR3 is CASNWDRVDGYTF. Written as DNA, the CDR3 is TGTGCCAGCAACTGGGACAGGGTAGACGGCTACACCTTC.

The V call is TRBV30, the J call TRBJ1-1; unclear D gene. Per germline, CDR1 GTSNPN and CDR2 SVGIG (reference sequence). This CDR3 spans 13 amino acids. The V and J ends lost 8 bases and 1 base respectively, with 14 bases between them. The CDR3 bases are TGTGCCCTCCAACGTGCAGCGAACACTGAAGCTTTCTTT. Protein sequence: CALQRAANTEAFF. Complete variable domain (other parts from reference TRBV30 and TRBJ1-1): SQTIHQWPATLVQPVGSPLSLECTVEGTSNPNLYWYRQAAGRGLQLLFYSVGIGQISSEVPQNLSASRPQDRQFILSSKKLLLSDSGFYLCALQRAANTEAFFGQGTRLTVV.

This chain links TRBV5-6 with TRBJ1-6; 9 bases agree with TRBD1. There are 19 residues in the CDR3. The germline V gene has CDR1 SGHDT and CDR2 YYEEEE. Trimming at V came to 2 bases and at J to 0 bases, leaving 9 bases not matched to a gene. The CDR3 nucleotides read TGTGCCAGCAGCTTACCTTCGGGACAGGGTTTCTCCTATAATTCACCCCTCCACTTT. Residues: CASSLPSGQGFSYNSPLHF.

The chain couples TRBV6-2 or TRBV6-3 to TRBJ2-7; the D gene is possibly TRBD1 (5 bases). Trimming stripped 5 bases from V and 2 bases from J, with 13 bases between. In germline, CDR1 is MNHEY, CDR2 SVGEGT. The CDR3 loop spans 14 amino acids. The CDR3 loop is CASSLIQGTYEQYF. Written as DNA, the CDR3 is TGTGCCAGCAGTCTGATTCAGGGCACCTACGAGCAGTACTTC.

The chain uses TRBV18 and TRBJ1-3; D might be TRBD1 (6 bases). The CDR3 loop spans 17 amino acids. V shed 3 bases and J shed 0 bases, with 15 bases lying between them. Germline CDR1 and CDR2: KGHSH and LQKENI. DNA of the CDR3: TGTGCCAGCTCACCTTCGGTCGGACAGTCCTCTGGAAACACCATATATTTT. Translated: CASSPSVGQSSGNTIYF.

The chain is built from TRBV2 and TRBJ2-3; TRBD2 matches at 13 bases. Germline-derived CDR1 and CDR2 are SNHLY and FYNNEI. Trimming at V came to 4 bases and at J to 3 bases, leaving 4 bases not matched to a gene. The CDR3 sequence is 16 residues long. As DNA, the CDR3 is TGTGCCAGCAGTGGACTAGCGGGGGGTACAACAGATACGCAGTATTTT. This gives the protein CASSGLAGGTTDTQYF.

This rearrangement joins TRBV14 to TRBJ2-7, with 10 bases fitting TRBD1. The germline V gene has CDR1 SGHDN and CDR2 FVKESK. This CDR3 comprises 16 residues. The junction had 9 bases not matched to a gene; V was cut back by 2 bases and J by 5 bases. CDR3 DNA: TGTGCCAGCAGCCAACTACCGGGACAGGGGAAGGACGAGCAGTACTTC. Protein sequence: CASSQLPGQGKDEQYF.

There are a few counts of this clone. The same CDR3 can be traced to other DNA sequences in this sample. The rearrangement joins TRBV30 to TRBJ1-1, with D unresolved. Trimming took off 2 bases at V and 0 bases at J, with 7 bases between the two ends. Germline assignment: CDR1 GTSNPN and CDR2 SVGIG (reference sequence). The CDR3 length is 13 residues. This chain's CDR3 is CAWSSGMNTEAFF. The CDR3 DNA sequence: TGTGCCTGGAGTAGCGGGATGAACACTGAAGCTTTCTTT.

This rearrangement joins TRBV30 to TRBJ1-2; TRBD1 matches at 7 bases. Germline V CDR1 and CDR2: GTSNPN, SVGIG (reference sequence). Unmatched junction bases numbered 5, after V lost 4 bases and J lost 3 bases. The CDR3 has 13 residues. In DNA, the CDR3 is TGTGCCTGGACAGGGGGGCAGGACTATGGCTACACCTTC. Translated: CAWTGGQDYGYTF.

The chain combines TRBV4-1 with TRBJ2-2; 7 bases fit TRBD1. Germline lookup yields CDR1 MGHRA and CDR2 YSYEKL. The J segment lost 3 bases and the V segment lost 4 bases, leaving 11 bases of the junction unmatched. The CDR3 length is 17 residues. The CDR3 spells CASSRTQGDTYTGELFF. The CDR3 DNA reads as TGCGCCAGCAGCCGCACCCAGGGGGACACCTACACCGGGGAGCTGTTTTTT.

A single count supports this clone. At one end, the junction sequence differs from germline, possibly due to a read error. The J gene is TRBJ2-3, the V gene TRBV7-7; TRBD1 aligns across 7 bases. CDR1 and CDR2 (germline): SSHAT, FNYEAQ (reference sequence). CDR3 size: 19 residues. This CDR3 is CASSYEGELKGQGTDTQYF. CDR3 DNA: TGTGCTAGCAGCTATGAGGGTGAACTTAAAGGACAGGGCACAGATACGCAGTATTTT.

V gene TRBV19 combines with J gene TRBJ2-2, with TRBD1 matching over 7 bases. The CDR3 contains 16 residues. CDR1 and CDR2 from the germline V gene are LNHDA and SQIVND (reference sequence). V trimming: 1 base; J trimming: 2 bases; junction bases outside the gene matches: 4. CDR3 amino acids: CASSIGDRVNTGELFF. For the CDR3, the DNA is TGTGCCAGTAGTATAGGTGACAGGGTTAACACCGGGGAGCTGTTTTTT.

V usage is TRBV19 and J usage is TRBJ2-2; the match to TRBD1 covers 11 bases. The V and J ends lost 6 bases and 6 bases, in that order; junction bases with no gene match: 12. CDR1 is LNHDA and CDR2 is SQIVND in the germline V gene (reference sequence). The CDR3 spans 17 residues. The CDR3 DNA follows: TGTGCCAGTAGCCTAGGACAGGGGGCGATGGAATCCGGGGAGCTGTTTTTT. Translated: CASSLGQGAMESGELFF.

The chain links TRBV23-1 to TRBJ1-5; no clear D. TRBV23-1 is classed as an ORF, of uncertain function. The V end lost 3 bases, the J end lost 7 bases, and 16 bases lay between the germline ends. The CDR3 has 15 residues. The chain's CDR3 is CASSQMGDLSQPQHF. CDR3 DNA sequence: TGCGCCAGCAGTCAGATGGGTGACCTAAGCCAGCCCCAGCATTTT.